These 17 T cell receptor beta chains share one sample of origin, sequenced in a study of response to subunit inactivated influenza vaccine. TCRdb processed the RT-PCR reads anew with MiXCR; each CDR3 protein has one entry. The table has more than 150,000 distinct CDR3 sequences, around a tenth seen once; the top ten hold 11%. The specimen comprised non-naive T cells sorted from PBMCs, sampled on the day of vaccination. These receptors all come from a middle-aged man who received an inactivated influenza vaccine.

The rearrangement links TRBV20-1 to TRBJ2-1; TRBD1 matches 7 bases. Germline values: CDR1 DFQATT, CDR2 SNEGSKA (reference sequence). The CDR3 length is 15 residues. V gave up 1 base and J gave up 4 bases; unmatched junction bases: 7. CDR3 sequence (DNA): TGCAGTGCTAGAGCCCTAAGGGGGCGGTACAATGAGCAGTTCTTC. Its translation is CSARALRGRYNEQFF.

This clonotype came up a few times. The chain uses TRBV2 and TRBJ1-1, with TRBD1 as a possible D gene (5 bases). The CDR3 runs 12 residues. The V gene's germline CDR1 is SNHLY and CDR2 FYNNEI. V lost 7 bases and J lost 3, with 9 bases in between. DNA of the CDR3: TGTGCCAGCACCGCGACAGACACTGAAGCTTTCTTT. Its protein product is CASTATDTEAFF.

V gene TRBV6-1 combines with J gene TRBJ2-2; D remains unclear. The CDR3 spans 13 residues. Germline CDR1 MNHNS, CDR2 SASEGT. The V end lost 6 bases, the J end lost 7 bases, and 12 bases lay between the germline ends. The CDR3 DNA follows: TGTGCCAGCAGCGGACGTAGGTTCGGGGAGCTGTTTTTT. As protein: CASSGRRFGELFF.

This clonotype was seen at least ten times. CDR3 loop: CASSPIVRGGELFF. The CDR3 nucleotides read TGTGCCAGCAGCCCAATTGTTCGGGGCGGGGAGCTGTTTTTT. The V and J genes are TRBV27 and TRBJ2-2; possible D gene TRBD2, 5 bases. Germline loops: CDR1 MNHEY, CDR2 SMNVEV (reference sequence). Trimming left V 6 bases short and J 7 bases short, with 15 bases between. The CDR3 loop spans 14 amino acids.

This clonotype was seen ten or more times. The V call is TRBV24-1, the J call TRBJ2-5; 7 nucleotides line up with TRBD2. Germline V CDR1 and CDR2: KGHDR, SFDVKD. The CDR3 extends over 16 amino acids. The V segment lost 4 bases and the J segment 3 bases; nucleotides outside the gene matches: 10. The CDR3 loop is CATSDPTGTKEETQYF. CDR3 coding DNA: TGTGCCACCAGTGACCCGACCGGGACTAAGGAAGAGACCCAGTACTTC.

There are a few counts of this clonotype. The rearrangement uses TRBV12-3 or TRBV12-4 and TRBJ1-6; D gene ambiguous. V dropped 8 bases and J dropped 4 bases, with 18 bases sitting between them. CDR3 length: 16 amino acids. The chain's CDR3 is CASDRGRGRYNSPLHF. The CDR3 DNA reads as TGTGCCAGCGATCGAGGCCGTGGAAGGTATAATTCACCCCTCCACTTT.

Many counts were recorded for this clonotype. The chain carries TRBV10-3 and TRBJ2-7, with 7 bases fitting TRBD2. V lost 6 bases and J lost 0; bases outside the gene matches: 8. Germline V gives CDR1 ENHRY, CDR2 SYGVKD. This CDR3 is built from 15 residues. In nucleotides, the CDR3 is TGTGCCATCAGCGGTGCGGGAGCATTCTCCTACGAGCAGTACTTC. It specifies CAISGAGAFSYEQYF.

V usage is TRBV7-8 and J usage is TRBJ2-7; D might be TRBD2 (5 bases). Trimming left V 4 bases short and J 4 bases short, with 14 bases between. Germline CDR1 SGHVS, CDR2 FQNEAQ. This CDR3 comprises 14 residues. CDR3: CASSSREGRYEQYF. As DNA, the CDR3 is TGTGCCAGCAGCTCCCGAGAGGGAAGGTACGAGCAGTACTTC.

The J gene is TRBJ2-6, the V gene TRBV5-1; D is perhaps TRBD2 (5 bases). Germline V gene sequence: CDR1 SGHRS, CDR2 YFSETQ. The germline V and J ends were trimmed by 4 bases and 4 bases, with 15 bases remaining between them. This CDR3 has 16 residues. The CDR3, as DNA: TGCGCCAGCAGCCCCACTGGCGGGTGCGGGGCCAACGTCCTGACTTTC. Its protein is CASSPTGGCGANVLTF.

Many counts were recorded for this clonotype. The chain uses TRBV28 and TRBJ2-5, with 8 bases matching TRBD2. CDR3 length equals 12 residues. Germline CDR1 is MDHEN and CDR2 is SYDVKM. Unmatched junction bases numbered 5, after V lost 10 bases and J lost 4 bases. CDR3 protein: CATAGGVETQYF. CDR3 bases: TGTGCCACCGCCGGGGGGGTAGAGACCCAGTACTTC.

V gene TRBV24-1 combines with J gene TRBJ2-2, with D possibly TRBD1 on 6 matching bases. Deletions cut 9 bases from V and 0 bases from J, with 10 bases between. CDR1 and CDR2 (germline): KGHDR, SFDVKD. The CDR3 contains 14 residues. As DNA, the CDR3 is TGTGCCACCCAGGACAGAACGAACACCGGGGAGCTGTTTTTT. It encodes CATQDRTNTGELFF.

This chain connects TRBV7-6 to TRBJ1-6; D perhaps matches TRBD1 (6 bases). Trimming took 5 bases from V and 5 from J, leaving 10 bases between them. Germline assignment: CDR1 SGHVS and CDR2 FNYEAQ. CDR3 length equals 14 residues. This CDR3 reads CASSTDRNNSPLHF. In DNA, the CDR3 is TGTGCCAGCAGCACGGACAGAAATAATTCACCCCTCCACTTT.

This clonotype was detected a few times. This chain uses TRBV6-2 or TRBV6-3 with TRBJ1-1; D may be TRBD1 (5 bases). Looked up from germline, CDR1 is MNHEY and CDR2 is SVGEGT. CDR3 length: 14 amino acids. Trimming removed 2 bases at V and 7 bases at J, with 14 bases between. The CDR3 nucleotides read TGTGCCAGCAGTTACGGTGTGGGGGTTCGTGAAGCTTTCTTT. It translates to CASSYGVGVREAFF.

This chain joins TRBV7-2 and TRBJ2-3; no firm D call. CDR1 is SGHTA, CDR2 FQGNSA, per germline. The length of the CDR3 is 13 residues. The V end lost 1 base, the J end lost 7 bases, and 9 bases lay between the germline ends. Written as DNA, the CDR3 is TGTGCCAGCAGCTTAGGAGGAATTAATACGCAGTATTTT. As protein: CASSLGGINTQYF.

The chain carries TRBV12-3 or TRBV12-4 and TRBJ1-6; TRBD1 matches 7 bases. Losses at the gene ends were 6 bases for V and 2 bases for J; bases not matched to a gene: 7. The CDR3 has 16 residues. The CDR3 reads CASSSQGRAYNSPLHF. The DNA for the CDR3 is TGTGCCAGCAGCTCACAGGGGAGAGCCTATAATTCACCCCTCCACTTT.

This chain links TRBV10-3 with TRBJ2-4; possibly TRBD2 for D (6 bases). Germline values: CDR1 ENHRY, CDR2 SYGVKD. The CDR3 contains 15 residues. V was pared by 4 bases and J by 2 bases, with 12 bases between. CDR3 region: CAISGGEWTKNIQYF. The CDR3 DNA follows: TGTGCCATCAGTGGGGGGGAATGGACCAAAAACATTCAGTACTTC.

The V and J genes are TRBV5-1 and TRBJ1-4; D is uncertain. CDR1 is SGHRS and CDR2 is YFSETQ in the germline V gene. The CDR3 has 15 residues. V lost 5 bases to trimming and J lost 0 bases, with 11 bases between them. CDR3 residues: CASSVWGATNEKLFF. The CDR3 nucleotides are TGCGCCAGCAGTGTGTGGGGTGCAACTAATGAAAAACTGTTTTTT.